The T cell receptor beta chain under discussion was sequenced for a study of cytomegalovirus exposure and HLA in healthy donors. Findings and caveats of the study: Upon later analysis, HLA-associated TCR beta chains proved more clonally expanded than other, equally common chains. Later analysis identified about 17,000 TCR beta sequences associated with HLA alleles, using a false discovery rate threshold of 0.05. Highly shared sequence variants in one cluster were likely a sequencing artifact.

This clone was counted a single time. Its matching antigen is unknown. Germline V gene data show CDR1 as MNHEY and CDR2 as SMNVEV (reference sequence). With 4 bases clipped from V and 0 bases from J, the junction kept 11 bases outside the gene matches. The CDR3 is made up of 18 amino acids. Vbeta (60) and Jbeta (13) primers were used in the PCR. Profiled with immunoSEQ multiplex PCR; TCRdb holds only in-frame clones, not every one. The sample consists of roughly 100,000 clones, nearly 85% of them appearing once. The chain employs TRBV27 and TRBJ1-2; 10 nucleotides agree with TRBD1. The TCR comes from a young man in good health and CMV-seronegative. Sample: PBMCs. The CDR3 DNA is TGTGCCAGCAGTTCCCTCTCCGGGACAGGGGCAGCTAACTATGGCTACACCTTC. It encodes CASSSLSGTGAANYGYTF.